The next 3 T cell receptor beta chains were all read from a single sample in a study of T cell responses to AZD1222 COVID-19 vaccine. Assay used: immunoSEQ multiplex PCR; TCRdb lists only in-frame clones, some missing. The sample holds more than 100,000 clones, more than 90% seen once. This material consisted of peripheral blood, taken on day 0 of AZD1222 vaccination. These receptors originate from an adult in good health.

Here the CDR3 DNA reads TGTGCCAGCAGCCGGGATCTAAAATACGAGCAGTACTTC. This translates into CASSRDLKYEQYF. This sequence joins TRBV7-6 and TRBJ2-7, with a tentative D call TRBD2 (5 bases). The germline V gene encodes CDR1 SGHVS and CDR2 FNYEAQ. V was cut by 5 bases and J by 4 bases, with 12 bases left in between. The CDR3 spans 13 residues.

The chain combines TRBV29-1 with TRBJ2-1, with 14 bases that match TRBD2. The CDR3 runs 17 residues. Germline values: CDR1 SQVTM, CDR2 ANQGSEA. The V gene end was trimmed by 3 bases and the J gene end by 3 bases; junction bases not matched to a gene: 7. The CDR3 nucleotides are TGCAGCGTTGACGGGACTAGCGGGAGTAGAGTCTACAATGAGCAGTTCTTC. Translation: CSVDGTSGSRVYNEQFF.

The chain is built from TRBV6-5 and TRBJ2-7, with TRBD2 matching over 8 bases. The ends lost 5 bases at V and 4 bases at J; junction bases unmatched: 10. Looked up from germline, CDR1 is MNHEY and CDR2 is SVGAGI. The CDR3 extends over 15 amino acids. CDR3 region: CASSLKAGAPYEQYF. The CDR3 nucleotides are TGTGCCAGCAGTCTTAAAGCGGGAGCTCCTTACGAGCAGTACTTC.